This entry lists 9 T cell receptor beta chains sequenced from one sample in a study of blood T cell repertoires in COVID-19. Generated by immunoSEQ multiplex PCR, the TCRdb table keeps only in-frame clones and is missing some. The sample has fewer than 300,000 clones, 82% seen once. Sequenced material: peripheral blood. These receptors were taken from a woman younger than 30 with acute or convalescent COVID-19.

The chain has TRBV18 and TRBJ2-7, with 8 nucleotides matching TRBD1. The length of the CDR3 is 17 residues. V gave up 3 bases and J gave up 3 bases; unmatched junction bases: 13. The germline V gene encodes CDR1 KGHSH and CDR2 LQKENI. The CDR3 DNA sequence: TGTGCCAGCTCACCTATCTTTCTGGACAGGGAAGGCTACGAGCAGTACTTC. The encoded protein is CASSPIFLDREGYEQYF.

The rearrangement links TRBV7-2 to TRBJ1-6; D is perhaps TRBD1 (5 bases). Germline V gives CDR1 SGHTA, CDR2 FQGNSA. The length of the CDR3 is 16 residues. The ends were cut back, 2 bases at V and 8 bases at J, with 16 bases in the middle. The CDR3 DNA reads as TGTGCCAGCAGCTTATGGCCAGGGTCGTTCGATTCACCCCTCCACTTT. Translated, it gives CASSLWPGSFDSPLHF. Full variable domain (outside the CDR3, taken from reference TRBV7-2 and TRBJ1-6): GAGVSQSPSNKVTEKGKDVELRCDPISGHTALYWYRQSLGQGLEFLIYFQGNSAPDKSGLPSDRFSAERTGGSVSTLTIQRTQQEDSAVYLCASSLWPGSFDSPLHFGNGTRLTVT.

The chain carries TRBV7-2 and TRBJ2-7; D may be TRBD1 (5 bases). CDR3 size: 14 residues. Trimming removed 8 bases at V and 0 bases at J, with 14 bases between. The germline CDR1 and CDR2 sequences are SGHTA and FQGNSA. Here the CDR3 reads CASARQGSSYEQYF. CDR3 nucleotides: TGTGCCAGCGCGAGGCAGGGAAGCTCCTACGAGCAGTACTTC. The full variable domain, in which reference TRBV7-2 and TRBJ2-7 provide the parts outside the CDR3, is GAGVSQSPSNKVTEKGKDVELRCDPISGHTALYWYRQSLGQGLEFLIYFQGNSAPDKSGLPSDRFSAERTGGSVSTLTIQRTQQEDSAVYLCASARQGSSYEQYFGPGTRLTVT.

The rearrangement uses TRBV7-2 and TRBJ2-6; D gene ambiguous. The CDR3 extends over 14 amino acids. Trimming shortened V by 5 bases and J by 0 bases, and 5 bases separated the two germline ends. From germline, CDR1 is SGHTA and CDR2 FQGNSA. The chain's CDR3 is CASSQFSGANVLTF. The CDR3 nucleotides are TGTGCCAGCAGCCAATTCTCTGGGGCCAACGTCCTGACTTTC.

This chain joins TRBV9 and TRBJ2-2; the D gene is possibly TRBD2 (6 bases). Germline V CDR1 and CDR2: SGDLS, YYNGEE. The V and J ends lost 4 bases and 4 bases respectively, with 11 bases between them. The CDR3 sequence is 14 residues long. CDR3 sequence reads: CASSLGLSTGELFF. CDR3 in DNA: TGTGCCAGCAGCCTGGGACTGTCCACCGGGGAGCTGTTTTTT.

This chain links TRBV9 with TRBJ2-1, with 10 bases aligning to TRBD2. This CDR3 region has 15 residues. Germline values: CDR1 SGDLS, CDR2 YYNGEE. J lost 8 bases, V lost 0 bases, and 5 bases had no gene match. CDR3 in DNA: TGTGCCAGCAGCGTAGTCCTAGCGGGAGCGCATGAGCAGTTCTTC. Protein product: CASSVVLAGAHEQFF.

The V and J genes are TRBV29-1 and TRBJ2-3, with 10 bases lining up with TRBD2. CDR3 size: 14 residues. CDR1 and CDR2 from the germline V gene are SQVTM and ANQGSEA. V was clipped by 0 bases and J by 6 bases; unmatched bases: 3. CDR3 in DNA: TGCAGCGTTGAAGAAAGCGGGGGGGCCGATACGCAGTATTTT. This sequence encodes CSVEESGGADTQYF.

The chain links TRBV29-1 to TRBJ2-7; 10 nucleotides match TRBD1. The CDR3 length is 14 residues. The ends lost 3 bases at V and 5 bases at J; junction bases unmatched: 7. Per germline, CDR1 SQVTM and CDR2 ANQGSEA. The DNA for the CDR3 is TGCAGCGTTGATTCCGGACAGGGGGGGCACGAGCAGTACTTC. The encoded protein is CSVDSGQGGHEQYF.

The rearrangement joins TRBV7-6 to TRBJ2-7, with D tentatively TRBD1 (5 bases). V lost 2 bases to trimming and J lost 2 bases, with 28 bases between them. The CDR3 contains 20 residues. Per the germline V gene, CDR1 is SGHVS and CDR2 is FNYEAQ. This chain's CDR3 is CASSLWAAWLGADKTYEQYF. CDR3 bases: TGTGCCAGCAGCTTATGGGCGGCGTGGCTAGGGGCGGATAAAACCTACGAGCAGTACTTC.